The sequence of this TCR beta chain was determined in a study of T cell responses to AZD1222 COVID-19 vaccine (dated by TCRdb to about 2021). Regarding the complete study: AZD1222 recipients with second doses at about 4 weeks or about 12 weeks were pooled, because spike-specific TCR depth and breadth did not differ between schedules. A total of about 230 trial participants underwent TCR sequencing, of whom nearly 210 received two doses of AZD1222 and about 26 received two doses of the MenACWY control vaccine. Trial participants were enrolled into age subgroups of 18-55, 56-69 and 70-plus years, which contained around 150, 28 and 57 TCR-sequenced participants, respectively. The study at large found these results: The vaccine-associated CD4 TCRs covered the entire spike protein, and the dominant responses fell in regions 160-218 and 743-854. Because no day 14 peak-response samples were available, the repertoires could be characterized only after the peak T cell response. In the small 56-69-year group, the increase in depth fell short of significance, most likely because of low power. Conclusions about previously exposed vaccinees are limited because only a handful of AZD1222 recipients were SARS-CoV-2 seropositive at baseline. Nearly half of unique spike-specific TCRs reportedly recognized epitopes outside regions mutated in the B.1.351 and B.1.1.7 variants. Most participants were white British and females outnumbered males, and the authors suggested that clonal diversity may have been underestimated. After two AZD1222 doses, both the breadth and the depth of spike-specific TCRs were significantly higher than at day 0 and than in MenACWY recipients.

A note on this clone: Its antigen is unknown. Qualities for individual bases were not recorded, and no much larger clone is one base off.

The CDR3 regions of human TCRbeta chains were subjected to immunosequencing. In the authors' own workflow: TCRs in the repertoires were compared against a reference library of SARS-CoV-2-specific TCRs that had been generated with the MIRA antigen-specificity platform. Breadth was defined as the fraction of unique TCRs that were SARS-CoV-2-associated. Depth was defined as the fraction of total T cells that were SARS-CoV-2-associated. Using the MIRA data, every spike-specific TCR was mapped to the spike region that the TCR reacted to and assigned to either a CD4 or a CD8 class. Log10-transformed breadth and depth values were compared by one-way ANOVA with Sidak's multiple comparisons tests. TCRdb re-hosts the immuneACCESS table, in-frame sequences only. Its copies lack some clones; in the studies checked, an unresolved V gene accounts for under half of them, and the cause for the rest is not known. The DNA gave D and trimming, while V, J and clone size come from that table. The sample yields over 50,000 clones; roughly 89% were counted once. Less than 9.5% of the sample is held by the ten biggest clonotypes.

This specimen's time point label, per the study, means: baseline before first vaccination. Samples from vaccinated people were obtained from the UK trials COV001 and COV002, which included a single-blind randomized controlled phase 2/3 trial of AZD1222 (ChAdOx1 nCoV-19) in healthy adults. For TCRbeta chain sequencing, PBMC samples from trial participants were taken at day 0 and at day 28 after the second dose. The sample here was peripheral blood, taken on day 0 of AZD1222 vaccination. The sequence came from an adult in good health.

The CDR3 sequence is CASSQTGGADEKLFF. The DNA is as follows: TGTGCCAGCTCCCAGACGGGGGGGGCGGATGAAAAACTGTTTTTT. The chain couples TRBV18 to TRBJ1-4, and possibly TRBD1, on 6 matching bases. V was cut back by 6 bases and J by 6 bases, leaving a gap of 17 bases between them. The CDR3 covers 15 residues, taking in both the cysteine and the phenylalanine. The CDR3 DNA has 45 bases and is translated from base 1. The germline V gene provides CDR1 KGHSH and CDR2 LQKENI.